These 20 T cell receptor beta chains share one sample of origin, sequenced in a study of CD8 T cells in Susac syndrome. Random hexamers were used to reverse transcribe roughly 0.45 to 1 ug of RNA. TCRdb used MiXCR to reprocess the immunoSEQ multiplex PCR reads, holding one entry per CDR3 protein. The table has about 120,000 distinct CDR3 sequences, 90% to 95% seen once; the top ten hold about 0.13%. Sequencing used CD4+ T cells from PBMCs. Receptors originate from a human donor with multiple sclerosis.

This chain links TRBV9 with TRBJ1-1, with D possibly TRBD1 on 5 matching bases. The CDR3 spans 14 residues. The germline V gene has CDR1 SGDLS and CDR2 YYNGEE. V shed 0 bases and J shed 4 bases, with 10 bases lying between them. CDR3 residues: CASSVGRVRTEAFF. The CDR3 DNA follows: TGTGCCAGCAGCGTAGGCAGGGTTCGCACTGAAGCTTTCTTT.

This clonotype was observed a single time. This sequence joins TRBV20-1 and TRBJ2-5; 10 bases fit TRBD1. J was trimmed by 5 bases and V by 5 bases; bases with no gene match: 11. Germline values: CDR1 DFQATT, CDR2 SNEGSKA (reference sequence). The CDR3 runs 15 residues. The CDR3 coding sequence is TGCAGTGCTGAACCCGACAGGGGGCTCGGGGAGACCCAGTACTTC. This encodes CSAEPDRGLGETQYF.

V gene TRBV5-6 combines with J gene TRBJ2-7; D gene uncertain. Germline lookup yields CDR1 SGHDT and CDR2 YYEEEE. V was clipped by 1 base and J by 5 bases, with 4 bases between them. The CDR3 runs to 11 residues. CDR3 bases: TGTGCCAGCAGCTTGTGGGACGAGCAGTACTTC. This encodes CASSLWDEQYF.

This sequence joins TRBV6-2 or TRBV6-3 and TRBJ2-3, with 10 bases fitting TRBD2. This CDR3 contains 14 residues. CDR1 is MNHEY and CDR2 is SVGEGT in the germline V gene. The J segment lost 9 bases and the V segment lost 7 bases, leaving 10 bases of the junction unmatched. The CDR3 DNA is TGTGCCAGCAAGGACAGCGGGGGGGGTCTAACGCAGTATTTT. It encodes CASKDSGGGLTQYF.

This chain joins TRBV9 and TRBJ1-2; no reliable D call. Trimming shortened V by 0 bases and J by 8 bases, and 8 bases separated the two germline ends. Germline-derived CDR1 and CDR2 are SGDLS and YYNGEE. The CDR3 consists of 12 residues. This CDR3 reads CASSVEARGYTF. The CDR3 DNA reads TGTGCCAGCAGCGTAGAGGCGCGGGGCTACACCTTC.

This clonotype occurred once. This chain joins TRBV5-1 and TRBJ1-2, with D maybe TRBD1 (5 bases). The CDR3 length is 13 residues. Trimming took off 0 bases at V and 6 bases at J, with 9 bases between the two ends. CDR1 is SGHRS and CDR2 is YFSETQ in the germline V gene. For the CDR3, the DNA is TGCGCCAGCAGCTTGGTTCTAGGGGATGGCTACACCTTC. Protein product: CASSLVLGDGYTF.

The chain employs TRBV25-1 and TRBJ1-3; TRBD1 is a possible D gene (5 bases). Germline V CDR1 and CDR2: MGHDK, SYGVNS. This CDR3 region has 14 residues. With 7 bases removed from V and 8 bases from J, the gap between germline ends came to 18 bases. CDR3 nucleotides: TGTGCCAGCACCCCGGGGGGTCCCCGAGACACCATATATTTT. Its protein product is CASTPGGPRDTIYF.

V and J are TRBV6-1 and TRBJ2-6; D is perhaps TRBD1 (6 bases). Germline assignment: CDR1 MNHNS and CDR2 SASEGT. Trimming removed 6 bases from V and 2 bases from J, with 11 bases in between. The CDR3 extends over 15 amino acids. The CDR3 DNA follows: TGTGCCAGCAGCCAGGACAGAGCTGGGGCCAACGTCCTGACTTTC. As protein: CASSQDRAGANVLTF.

In its sample, this clonotype was seen once. The chain uses TRBV6-1 and TRBJ1-2, with TRBD1 matching over 7 bases. CDR3 size: 14 residues. Germline CDR1 reads MNHNS; CDR2 reads SASEGT. Germline trimming cut 0 bases from V and 5 bases from J; bases unmatched to any gene: 3. The CDR3: CASSEARGRYGYTF. The CDR3 DNA follows: TGTGCCAGCAGTGAAGCGAGGGGGCGTTATGGCTACACCTTC.

The V gene is TRBV19, the J gene TRBJ2-6, with D maybe TRBD1 (6 bases). CDR1 and CDR2 (germline): LNHDA, SQIVND (reference sequence). This CDR3 spans 16 amino acids. V was shortened by 6 bases and J by 0 bases, with 12 bases between the two germline ends. CDR3: CASRPTGDSGANVLTF. In DNA form, the CDR3 reads TGTGCCAGTAGGCCGACAGGCGACTCTGGGGCCAACGTCCTGACTTTC.

This chain uses TRBV30 with TRBJ2-1; 9 positions agree with TRBD2. CDR1 and CDR2 from the germline V gene are GTSNPN and SVGIG (reference sequence). The CDR3 sequence is 16 residues long. V was clipped by 2 bases and J by 2 bases; unmatched bases: 7. CDR3 DNA: TGTGCCTGGAGTATCGGGGGCGGGAGGGCCTACAATGAGCAGTTCTTC. Protein sequence: CAWSIGGGRAYNEQFF.

This clonotype appeared a single time. The V and J genes are TRBV2 and TRBJ1-5, with unresolved D. The CDR3 has 15 residues. Looked up from germline, CDR1 is SNHLY and CDR2 is FYNNEI. V was shortened by 0 bases and J by 5 bases, with 11 bases between the two germline ends. CDR3 bases: TGTGCCAGCAGTGAAGCGCTTCGGAGCGATCAGCCCCAGCATTTT. Its protein product is CASSEALRSDQPQHF.

V and J are TRBV28 and TRBJ2-7; 15 nucleotides align to TRBD2. Germline loops: CDR1 MDHEN, CDR2 SYDVKM. The CDR3 loop spans 18 amino acids. Trimming at V came to 7 bases and at J to 2 bases, leaving 12 bases not matched to a gene. The CDR3 is CASTPEGLAGGVTYEQYF. CDR3 DNA: TGTGCCAGCACTCCTGAGGGACTAGCGGGAGGAGTGACCTACGAGCAGTACTTC.

This CDR3 reads CASSRDRGAQPQHF. In DNA form, the CDR3 reads TGTGCCAGCAGCCGCGACAGGGGGGCTCAGCCCCAGCATTTT. This chain connects TRBV12-3 or TRBV12-4 to TRBJ1-5, with TRBD1 identical over 9 bases. V trimming: 6 bases; J trimming: 6 bases; junction bases outside the gene matches: 6. The CDR3 covers 14 residues.

The chain recombines TRBV19 with TRBJ1-1; D is unresolved. Trimming left V 7 bases short and J 5 bases short, with 14 bases between. This CDR3 spans 13 amino acids. CDR1 is LNHDA, CDR2 SQIVND, per germline (reference sequence). This CDR3 reads CASTPGLSTEAFF. The CDR3 bases are TGTGCCAGTACCCCGGGCCTTTCAACTGAAGCTTTCTTT.

This chain connects TRBV25-1 to TRBJ1-2, with D perhaps matching TRBD1 (5 bases). The CDR3 totals 15 residues. Germline CDR1 is MGHDK and CDR2 is SYGVNS. With 1 base removed from V and 4 bases from J, the gap between germline ends came to 13 bases. CDR3 protein: CASSEFRGASYGYTF. The CDR3 DNA follows: TGTGCCAGCAGTGAATTTCGGGGCGCATCCTATGGCTACACCTTC.

This chain connects TRBV27 to TRBJ2-7; unclear D gene. Per the germline V gene, CDR1 is MNHEY and CDR2 is SMNVEV (reference sequence). V lost 4 bases, J lost 5 bases, and 12 bases lay in between. The CDR3 has 13 residues. As DNA, the CDR3 is TGTGCCAGCAGTTGGGGTCCCGGAGACGAGCAGTACTTC. Protein: CASSWGPGDEQYF.

The chain employs TRBV12-3 or TRBV12-4 and TRBJ1-2, with D tentatively TRBD1 (6 bases). CDR3 length: 17 residues. The V and J ends lost 5 bases and 2 bases respectively, with 21 bases between them. CDR3 nucleotides: TGTGCCAGCAGTCAGACCCGAGGGGGTATAATAAACTATGGCTACACCTTC. This translates into CASSQTRGGIINYGYTF.

In this sample, this clonotype turned up once. This chain links TRBV5-1 with TRBJ2-1; no firm D call. CDR1 is SGHRS and CDR2 is YFSETQ in the germline V gene. CDR3 length: 15 amino acids. V was trimmed by 1 base and J by 3 bases, leaving 11 bases between them. CDR3 region: CASSLQDGYYNEQFF. CDR3 coding DNA: TGCGCCAGCAGCTTGCAGGACGGCTACTACAATGAGCAGTTCTTC.

The chain recombines TRBV29-1 with TRBJ2-2; D unresolved. This CDR3 has 13 amino acids. Germline values: CDR1 SQVTM, CDR2 ANQGSEA. The ends were cut back, 2 bases at V and 1 base at J, with 5 bases in the middle. In DNA, the CDR3 is TGCAGCGTTGAAAGACAGAACACCGGGGAGCTGTTTTTT. Translated: CSVERQNTGELFF.